A selection of T cell receptor beta chains follows, all from one sample in a study of blood T cell repertoires in COVID-19. The data were produced by immunoSEQ multiplex PCR, yet TCRdb's version contains in-frame clones alone and is incomplete. The sample yields approximately 140,000 clones, approximately 82% seen once. The specimen was peripheral blood. The receptors shown here come from a man between 40 and 49 years old with active or convalescent COVID-19. The CDR3 runs from the conserved cysteine through the conserved F or W. The D gene is left open where the match is weak. Clone size appears in some rows only: once, few, many, or a class for an expanded clone.

TGTGCCAGCAGCGTAAGGGACATCTCCTACGAGCAGTACTTC CASSVRDISYEQYF - TRBJ2-7 TRBV6-2/TRBV6-3 -
TGTGCCATCGGTACAGGGTACCTCTCTGGAAACACCATATATTTT CAIGTGYLSGNTIYF - TRBJ1-3 TRBV10-3 -
TGTGCCAGCAGTTCGACTAGCGGGGGGCCCCGACCGACCCAGTACTTC CASSSTSGGPRPTQYF - TRBJ2-5 TRBV6-2/TRBV6-3 TRBD2
TGTGCCAGCAGACCAACAGGGACAGATACGCAGTATTTT CASRPTGTDTQYF - TRBJ2-3 TRBV12-3/TRBV12-4 -
TGTGCCAGCCAAGTGGCTGAAAAACTGTTTTTT CASQVAEKLFF - TRBJ1-4 TRBV25-1 -
TGTGCCAGCTCCTACCATGAAAAACTGTTTTTT CASSYHEKLFF - TRBJ1-4 TRBV6-6 -
TGTGCCAGCAGTTTAGCGGGAGGCTCATATGGCTACACCTTC CASSLAGGSYGYTF - TRBJ1-2 TRBV27 -
TGCGCCAGCAGCCAAGTTTGGCAGCGAAGCTCCTACGAGCAGTACTTC CASSQVWQRSSYEQYF - TRBJ2-7 TRBV4-3 -
TGTGCCAGTAGTATCAGGGGCACCGGGGAGCTGTTTTTT CASSIRGTGELFF few TRBJ2-2 TRBV19 -
TGCGCCAGCAGCTTGGCCCCAGGGAATAATGAAAAACTGTTTTTT CASSLAPGNNEKLFF - TRBJ1-4 TRBV5-1 -
TGCGCCAGCAGTCAAAAGGGAGGACAGGGGGATAGGGATACGCAGTATTTT CASSQKGGQGDRDTQYF - TRBJ2-3 TRBV4-1 TRBD1
TGTGCCTGGAGCGCGGGACCGAGCTCCTACGAGCAGTACTTC CAWSAGPSSYEQYF - TRBJ2-7 TRBV30 -
TGTGCCAGCAGCCCAGGTCACGGACAAGACCCCTACGAGCAGTACTTC CASSPGHGQDPYEQYF - TRBJ2-7 TRBV4-2 -
TGTGCCAGCACAAGGAGCGGGGGGGATCCCTACGAGCAGTACTTC CASTRSGGDPYEQYF - TRBJ2-7 TRBV6-5 TRBD2
TGTGCCAGCAGTGAGGGTACTAGCGGTAACTACGAGCAGTACTTC CASSEGTSGNYEQYF - TRBJ2-7 TRBV25-1 TRBD2
TGCAGCGCCCTCGGCCGTCCGGGGACAAGGGGCAATGAGCAGTTCTTC CSALGRPGTRGNEQFF - TRBJ2-1 TRBV29-1 -
TGCAGCGTTGTATATTCCGAGGGGGCTCACGATTCCTACGAGCAGTACTTC CSVVYSEGAHDSYEQYF few TRBJ2-7 TRBV29-1 TRBD1
TGTGCCAGCAGTCAACAGGGGGCCGGGACCACCGGGGAGCTGTTTTTT CASSQQGAGTTGELFF - TRBJ2-2 TRBV6-2/TRBV6-3 TRBD1
TGCGCCAGCAGCTTGACAGGGCAGCTCGATAACGGCTACACCTTC CASSLTGQLDNGYTF - TRBJ1-2 TRBV5-1 -
TGTGCCAGCAGCCCAACTCGACTAGCGGTGGATGTGAGGTCTCTAGAGACCCAGTACTTC CASSPTRLAVDVRSLETQYF - TRBJ2-5 TRBV3-1/TRBV3-2 TRBD2
TGTGCCAGCAGTTTTGGCAGATCCTATGGCTACACCTTC CASSFGRSYGYTF - TRBJ1-2 TRBV27 -
TGTGCCAGCAGTTACTTCAACGGGGGGGATCAGCCCCAGCATTTT CASSYFNGGDQPQHF few TRBJ1-5 TRBV6-6 -
TGTGCCAGCAGAGGACAGGGGGCGAACACCGGGGAGCTGTTTTTT CASRGQGANTGELFF - TRBJ2-2 TRBV6-6 TRBD1
TGTGCCAGCAGCCATGACAGGGGTGGGGGAACTGAAGCTTTCTTT CASSHDRGGGTEAFF once TRBJ1-1 TRBV9 TRBD1
TGTGCCAGCAGTCGTACGGGCGGGGGAGGCTACGAGCAGTACTTC CASSRTGGGGYEQYF - TRBJ2-7 TRBV6-5 TRBD2
TGTGCCAGTAGTGCCACAGGGGCCGCTTCGAACACTGAAGCTTTCTTT CASSATGAASNTEAFF - TRBJ1-1 TRBV19 TRBD1
TGTGCCAGCAGCCCCCGGGGTTCTTCTAGCAATCAGCCCCAGCATTTT CASSPRGSSSNQPQHF - TRBJ1-5 TRBV5-5 -
TGTGCCAGCAGCAGACAGGGTTATGAAAACACCGGGGAGCTGTTTTTT CASSRQGYENTGELFF - TRBJ2-2 TRBV9 TRBD1
TGTGCCAGCAGCCAGACGGGGAGCACAGATACGCAGTATTTT CASSQTGSTDTQYF - TRBJ2-3 TRBV4-2 -
TGTGCCTGGAGGGGGACAGGCGGAGGGACCCAGTACTTC CAWRGTGGGTQYF - TRBJ2-5 TRBV30 TRBD1
TGTGCTAGTGGTTTGGCGACAGGGGGTAGCAATCAGCCCCAGCATTTT CASGLATGGSNQPQHF - TRBJ1-5 TRBV12-5 TRBD1
TGTGCCAGCGAGGCCACGAACACCGGGGAGCTGTTTTTT CASEATNTGELFF - TRBJ2-2 TRBV6-5 -
TGTGCCAGCAGTTTATTAGGGGAGCGGGCTAATGAAAAACTGTTTTTT CASSLLGERANEKLFF - TRBJ1-4 TRBV27 -
TGTGCCAGCAGCCCCGGACACCCCGGAGGGAGTGGAAACACCATATATTTT CASSPGHPGGSGNTIYF - TRBJ1-3 TRBV5-6 -
TGTGCCAGCTCACCACCGGTGGGACAGCCGAACACCGGGGAGCTGTTTTTT CASSPPVGQPNTGELFF - TRBJ2-2 TRBV18 TRBD1
TGTGCCAGCAGCCAAGAGGGGACTAGCGGGGGGTGGCATGAGCAGTTCTTC CASSQEGTSGGWHEQFF - TRBJ2-1 TRBV4-2 TRBD2
TGTGCCAGCAGTTTGCCGGCCCCAGGCGGGAGTAATTCACCCCTCCACTTT CASSLPAPGGSNSPLHF - TRBJ1-6 TRBV28 -
TGCGCCAGCAGCCCCGGAAGCGGATATAATTCACCCCTCCACTTT CASSPGSGYNSPLHF - TRBJ1-6 TRBV5-1 -
TGTGCCAGCAGCTTAGGGGGTGGCAGGGGGAGTTCACCCCTCCACTTT CASSLGGGRGSSPLHF - TRBJ1-6 TRBV7-9 TRBD1
TGTGCCAGCTCACCACTCGGGCGGGAACTCGGCTACACCTTC CASSPLGRELGYTF - TRBJ1-2 TRBV18 -
TGCGCCAGCAGCCTTTCGGACAGGGAGGGTGGCTACACCTTC CASSLSDREGGYTF - TRBJ1-2 TRBV4-3 TRBD1
TGTGCCAGCAAAGAACGGGCGGGGGGGTACGAGCAGTACTTC CASKERAGGYEQYF - TRBJ2-7 TRBV6-5 TRBD2
TGTGCCAGCAGCGCGCGGATAGTCGGCACAGATACGCAGTATTTT CASSARIVGTDTQYF once TRBJ2-3 TRBV9 -
TGTGCCAGCAGCCGGGGACTAGCGGGGGTGAAAGAGACCCAGTACTTC CASSRGLAGVKETQYF - TRBJ2-5 TRBV6-2/TRBV6-3 TRBD2
TGTGCCAGCAGAGGGACAGAGGGAGTCTACGAGCAGTACTTC CASRGTEGVYEQYF - TRBJ2-7 TRBV6-6 TRBD1
TGTGCCAGCTCATACGGTGCGAATACGCAGTATTTT CASSYGANTQYF once TRBJ2-3 TRBV18 -
TGTGCCAGCAGGGAGTCTCGGAACGAGCAGTACTTC CASRESRNEQYF - TRBJ2-7 TRBV2 -
TGTGCCAGCAGGTCGTCCAAGCAGGGGTTCGGGGATTCACCCCTCCACTTT CASRSSKQGFGDSPLHF - TRBJ1-6 TRBV13 -
TGTGCCAGCAGCCGGGGACAGGGGGCCCTTTCACCCCTCCACTTT CASSRGQGALSPLHF - TRBJ1-6 TRBV3-1/TRBV3-2 TRBD1
TGTGCCTGGAGTACCATAGGGGTATACCAGCCCCAGCATTTT CAWSTIGVYQPQHF few TRBJ1-5 TRBV30 -
TGTGCCAGCAGCATATCTAGCGGGGGAACCACCGGGGAGCTGTTTTTT CASSISSGGTTGELFF - TRBJ2-2 TRBV7-2 TRBD2
TGTGCCAGCAGTTATACACCCGCAAGCACAGATACGCAGTATTTT CASSYTPASTDTQYF once TRBJ2-3 TRBV27 -
TGTGCCAGCAGCGAAGGGACAATTAACACTGAAGCTTTCTTT CASSEGTINTEAFF - TRBJ1-1 TRBV7-9 -
TGTGCCAGCAATTCCGGGACAGGGGCTGGTGGCTACACCTTC CASNSGTGAGGYTF once TRBJ1-2 TRBV6-5 TRBD1
TGTGCCAGCAGTTACTCGCGAGGGGGTCTTAATGAAAAACTGTTTTTT CASSYSRGGLNEKLFF - TRBJ1-4 TRBV6-2/TRBV6-3 -